Listed below are T cell receptor beta chains from one sample, sequenced in a study of CD4 T cells in relation to SARS-CoV-2 and coronaviruses. These receptors lack a known antigen. Repertoires were generated with immunoSEQ multiplex PCR, while TCRdb's copy carries only in-frame clones and drops some. This repertoire shows about 37,000 clones, roughly 84% found once; its top ten account for roughly 4.7%. Material for sequencing was naive CD4+ T cells from PBMCs, cultured in vitro. These receptors came from an adult with COVID-19. The CDR3 runs from the conserved cysteine through the conserved F or W. A D gene is named only where the DNA matches it firmly. Some rows have no size entry. The others give once, few or many, or a class for an expanded clone.

TRBD2 TRBJ2-7 NA TRBV9 CASSVVGNTGLEEQYF TGTGCCAGCAGCGTGGTCGGGAACACCGGACTAGAAGAGCAGTACTTC
TRBD1 TRBJ1-5 NA TRBV28 CASNEGQGRDQPQHF TGTGCCAGCAACGAGGGACAGGGAAGAGATCAGCCCCAGCATTTT
NA TRBJ2-4 NA TRBV5-5 CASSPPGSKNIQYF TGTGCCAGCAGCCCACCGGGTTCAAAAAACATTCAGTACTTC
NA TRBJ2-7 NA TRBV2 CASSVGGLEQYF TGTGCCAGCAGTGTTGGAGGGCTCGAGCAGTACTTC
TRBD1 TRBJ2-2 NA TRBV4-1 CASSQGDRFANTGELFF TGCGCCAGCAGCCAAGGGGACAGGTTCGCGAACACCGGGGAGCTGTTTTTT
NA TRBJ1-3 NA TRBV19 CASSGPGNTIYF TGTGCCAGTAGTGGTCCTGGAAACACCATATATTTT
TRBD2 TRBJ2-6 NA TRBV5-1 CASRGGSSGANVLTF TGCGCCAGCAGAGGCGGGAGTTCGGGGGCCAACGTCCTGACTTTC
TRBD1 TRBJ1-1 NA TRBV9 CASSTSPEQGAGTEAFF TGTGCCAGCAGCACTAGTCCGGAACAGGGGGCCGGCACTGAAGCTTTCTTT
TRBD2 TRBJ2-5 once TRBV18 CASSRLASKETQYF TGTGCCAGCTCACGACTAGCGTCTAAAGAGACCCAGTACTTC
NA TRBJ2-2 NA TRBV7-8 CASSQRVPGELFF TGTGCCAGCAGCCAGAGGGTCCCCGGGGAGCTGTTTTTT
NA TRBJ1-3 few TRBV9 CASSVGDPSSGNTIYF TGTGCCAGCAGCGTAGGCGACCCGAGCTCTGGAAACACCATATATTTT
TRBD1 TRBJ1-1 NA TRBV18 CASSPYGTEATEAFF TGTGCCAGCTCACCGTACGGGACAGAGGCCACTGAAGCTTTCTTT
NA TRBJ2-3 NA TRBV6-2/TRBV6-3 CASSYSESSTDTQYF TGTGCCAGCAGTTACTCGGAGAGCAGCACAGATACGCAGTATTTT
NA TRBJ2-5 NA TRBV5-3 CARSLWKTQYF TGTGCCAGAAGCCTGTGGAAGACCCAGTACTTC
NA TRBJ2-3 NA TRBV5-1 CASSIEKGGDTQYF TGCGCCAGCAGCATTGAAAAAGGGGGAGATACGCAGTATTTT
NA TRBJ1-5 NA TRBV28 CASSFAGNQPQHF TGTGCCAGCAGTTTCGCGGGGAATCAGCCCCAGCATTTT
NA TRBJ1-1 NA TRBV28 CASSPGTDWHTEAFF TGTGCCAGCAGTCCCGGGACCGACTGGCACACTGAAGCTTTCTTT
NA TRBJ2-2 NA TRBV9 CASSTGFNTGELFF TGTGCCAGCAGCACGGGCTTCAACACCGGGGAGCTGTTTTTT
NA TRBJ2-1 NA TRBV29-1 CSVEDLQGWSSYNEQFF TGCAGCGTTGAAGATCTTCAAGGGTGGAGCTCCTACAATGAGCAGTTCTTC
TRBD1 TRBJ2-7 NA TRBV7-2 CASSFLGGGEQYF TGTGCCAGCAGCTTCTTAGGGGGCGGCGAGCAGTACTTC
NA TRBJ2-1 NA TRBV5-4 CASTNGGDRNYNEQFF TGTGCCAGCACCAACGGGGGCGACAGAAACTACAATGAGCAGTTCTTC
TRBD1 TRBJ2-7 NA TRBV2 CASNDRGFAYEQYF TGTGCCAGCAATGACAGGGGTTTCGCCTACGAGCAGTACTTC
TRBD1 TRBJ2-1 NA TRBV29-1 CSGRTGGYNEQFF TGCAGCGGGAGGACAGGGGGCTACAATGAGCAGTTCTTC
TRBD2 TRBJ2-1 NA TRBV9 CASSPPGGPNNEQFF TGTGCCAGCAGCCCTCCGGGAGGCCCTAACAATGAGCAGTTCTTC
TRBD2 TRBJ2-7 NA TRBV27 CASSLLSGASYEQYF TGTGCCAGCAGTTTACTTAGCGGGGCCTCCTACGAGCAGTACTTC